This T cell receptor beta chain was retrieved from a study of shared clonotypes between healthy human individuals (dated by TCRdb to 2020 to 2022). Background on the whole study: The cohort included three men and a couple of women between 18 and 49 years of age. For each donor, CD4 naive and CD4 memory were each given three plates, CD8 naive was given two plates, and CD8 memory was given one plate. To estimate repertoire size and how much clonotypes are shared between individuals, the study performed deep sequencing of blood TCR repertoires from 4 to 6 healthy adults. To increase sequencing depth and limit assay-specific biases, TCR repertoire library preparation and sequencing were carried out by different laboratories using diverse techniques. Between about 0.94 and 10 billion PBMCs per donor were obtained by leukapheresis.

Using the deep immunoSEQ assay, multiplex PCR amplified TCR CDR3 regions from genomic DNA. Genomic DNA extracted from each cell subset was distributed evenly over all wells of several immunoSEQ 96-well plates, and each plate served as one replicate. Each replicate PCR for sorted subsets received around 200 ng genomic DNA, equal to 30,000 or so T cell genomes. Purified libraries were measured with a Qubit 3.0 fluorometer, size-checked on a Bioanalyzer 2100, and measured again with the KAPA Library Quantification kit. Each immunoSEQ 96-well plate was sequenced on its own single-read 150-cycle Illumina NextSeq 550 flow cell. In the original analysis: The immunoSEQ output contained only junctional sequences without quality scores, so filtering could not match that applied to full-length reads. Sequences were annotated with PyIR, a Python wrapper for IgBLAST v1.9, and V/J genes and CDR3 were assigned using IMGT germline references. Reads with weak V/J assignments (E-value above 1e-6), missing CDR3, stop codons, out-of-frame junctions, or ambiguous translated residues were removed. V3J clonotypes were defined as sequences sharing the same inferred V gene, J gene, and CDR3 amino acid sequence. Percentage overlap between repertoires was computed as shared unique clonotypes divided by the size of the smaller repertoire. Richness of each repertoire was evaluated using RTK rarefaction, the Chao1 estimator, and Recon v2.1 estimates of unobserved clonotypes. Generation probabilities were computed with OLGA for all TCRbeta clonotypes obtained by the gDNA method from a handful of donors. TCRdb took over this immuneACCESS table, retaining in-frame rearrangements with V and J assigned. Such tables are incomplete; in checked studies, under half of the missing clones stem from an unresolved V gene, and the remainder is unexplained. The V and J calls and clone size come from that table; D and trimming were worked out from the DNA. The sample records about 2.4 million clones, roughly 93% of which are singletons. Approximately 0.35% of the sample is taken by the ten largest.

Of note for this clone: Which antigen it targets is not known. Base qualities were left out, and no much larger clone turns up one base away. The sample contains more than one DNA sequence encoding this CDR3.

What the study reported, not specific to this receptor: Pairwise subsampling led to the expectation that sequencing depth would affect the degree of clonotype sharing among donors. Rarefaction of sorted-subset datasets indicated incomplete sequencing despite the large sequencing depth. Higher generation probabilities were observed for clonotypes shared by all four sorted-subset donors than for non-shared clonotypes. Because the study included a small number of donors, the genetic and exposure-history diversity represented was limited. Only blood was sampled, and tissue TCR repertoires likely differ from those in blood. Naive subsets generally had larger estimated clonotype richness than memory subsets did. When several donors were compared, the shared fraction of clonotypes was around 5.1% for naive CD4, 3.5% to 4% for naive CD8, more than 2% for memory CD4, and about 0.36% for memory CD8.

The CDR3 goes from the cysteine to the phenylalanine over 14 residues. Of the read, only the CDR3 DNA is kept; its 42 bases are in frame from base 1. The V end gives up 6 bases and the J end 0 bases, leaving 4 bases in the junction not matched to a gene. CDR1 and CDR2, per the germline V gene, are KGHSH and LQKENI. Healthy HIV-negative adults with no recently reported acute infections or vaccinations were included as donors. All donors were Caucasian adults living in Nashville, Tennessee, USA. CD4+ T cells were enriched by magnetic negative selection; naive cells were then positively selected on CD45RA, and the negative fraction formed the memory subset. Blood was collected by leukapheresis, and PBMCs were isolated by Ficoll-Histopaque density gradient centrifugation and then cryopreserved in liquid nitrogen vapor phase. Purity and quantity of every magnetically sorted T cell population were checked by analytical flow cytometry. From each sorted fraction, genomic DNA was isolated and quantified by UV absorbance on a Nanodrop 2000c.

Material: naive CD4+ T cells from PBMCs. This specimen's cell subset or site label, interpreted: CD45RA+ positively selected. The V and J segments used are TRBV18 and TRBJ1-1, with TRBD1 identical over 7 junction bases. This TCR came from a man between 18 and 29 years old in good health. Some clones in this sample may be carry-over from other donors' samples. This receptor has the CDR3 CASSRDSLNTEAFF. The DNA is as follows: TGTGCCAGCTCGCGGGACAGCCTGAACACTGAAGCTTTCTTT.